This T cell receptor beta chain is from a study of vaccination and CD4 T cells after COVID-19. An Oncomine TCR Beta short-read assay was used to sequence the DNA from cultured CD4+ T cells. From the PCR reads, TCRdb called clonotypes with MiXCR, one entry per CDR3 protein. The sample has 13,000 to 15,000 distinct CDR3 sequences, 43% seen once; the top ten hold roughly 15%. In the case of this clonotype: Its antigen is currently unknown.

The treatment was: roughly 10-day PBMC culture with coronavirus spike peptide pools or control peptides (ViraFEST assay). The sequence derives from a human donor who had recovered from COVID-19. Sequences were obtained from CD4+ T cells from blood, cultured in vitro.

CDR3: CASKRQGHYGYTF. The CDR3 DNA reads TGTGCCAGCAAGAGACAGGGCCACTATGGCTACACCTTC. The chain links TRBV27 to TRBJ1-2; 7 bases align to TRBD1. Germline trimming cut 7 bases from V and 3 bases from J; bases unmatched to any gene: 5. Germline V gives CDR1 MNHEY, CDR2 SMNVEV (reference sequence). CDR3 length: 13 residues.